These 27 T cell receptor beta chains originate from one sample sequenced in a study of control samples from healthy donors and cancer patients. Sequenced by immunoSEQ multiplex PCR; TCRdb stores in-frame clones only, minus some. The sample lists about 220,000 clones; roughly 94% were seen once. Specimen: blood. The receptor set was obtained from a middle-aged man in good health.

Notes on this clone: At the DNA level, this CDR3 is encoded by other sequences in the same sample as well. The chain combines TRBV7-9 with TRBJ1-1, with TRBD1 matching 7 bases. Germline lookup yields CDR1 SEHNR and CDR2 FQNEAQ (reference sequence). V shed 3 bases and J 1 base; nucleotides not matched to a gene: 2. The CDR3 extends over 14 amino acids. In DNA, the CDR3 is TGTGCCAGCAGCTTTTCAGGGGGGAACACTGAAGCTTTCTTT. This gives the protein CASSFSGGNTEAFF.

The chain uses TRBV2 and TRBJ1-2, with a tentative D call TRBD1 (5 bases). The CDR3 loop spans 13 amino acids. The germline gives CDR1 SNHLY, CDR2 FYNNEI. V was shortened by 10 bases and J by 3 bases, with 15 bases between the two germline ends. The CDR3 reads CATLGGTDYGYTF. The CDR3 coding sequence is TGTGCCACCCTCGGCGGGACGGACTATGGCTACACCTTC.

The chain employs TRBV7-2 and TRBJ1-6, with D perhaps matching TRBD1 (5 bases). The length of the CDR3 is 15 residues. Germline assignment: CDR1 SGHTA and CDR2 FQGNSA. V lost 5 bases and J lost 5, with 13 bases in between. DNA of the CDR3: TGTGCCAGCAGCCCCGGGGCGGCAGATAATTCACCCCTCCACTTT. Its translation is CASSPGAADNSPLHF.

The rearrangement joins TRBV5-4 to TRBJ1-3; D is unresolved. Germline assignment: CDR1 SGHNT and CDR2 YYREEE (reference sequence). The ends were cut back, 4 bases at V and 4 bases at J, with 21 bases in the middle. The CDR3 has 17 residues. The CDR3 bases are TGTGCCAGCAGCCGCATGAGTATACTACAAGGGGGAAACACCATATATTTT. Protein: CASSRMSILQGGNTIYF.

This clone was seen a handful of times. The genes are TRBV29-1 and TRBJ1-1, with unresolved D. This CDR3 has 10 amino acids. Germline V CDR1 and CDR2: SQVTM, ANQGSEA. The V end lost 5 bases, the J end lost 5 bases, and 6 bases lay between the germline ends. CDR3 nucleotide sequence: TGCAGCGTTAGCGGAACTGAAGCTTTCTTT. Translated, it gives CSVSGTEAFF.

On this clone: Other nucleotide sequences in the sample specify the same CDR3. The V gene is TRBV7-2, the J gene TRBJ1-5; 9 bases fit TRBD1. This CDR3 comprises 14 residues. Per the germline V gene, CDR1 is SGHTA and CDR2 is FQGNSA. Germline trimming cut 4 bases from V and 7 bases from J; bases unmatched to any gene: 5. This CDR3 reads CASSWGQGGQPQHF. For the CDR3, the DNA is TGTGCCAGCAGCTGGGGACAGGGAGGCCAGCCCCAGCATTTT.

This sequence joins TRBV11-2 and TRBJ2-7; 7 nucleotides agree with TRBD1. CDR3 length: 15 amino acids. With 5 bases clipped from V and 1 base from J, the junction kept 8 bases outside the gene matches. Germline V gives CDR1 SGHAT, CDR2 FQNNGV. The CDR3 spells CASSTPGQQSYEQYF. The CDR3 DNA sequence: TGTGCCAGCAGCACCCCGGGACAGCAGTCCTACGAGCAGTACTTC.

In this sample, this clone turned up once. The chain carries TRBV18 and TRBJ1-5; TRBD1 matches 8 bases. Germline loops: CDR1 KGHSH, CDR2 LQKENI. The length of the CDR3 is 14 residues. With V trimmed by 5 bases and J by 7 bases, 7 bases remained unmatched. This CDR3 reads CASSSTGDRQPQHF. The DNA of the CDR3 is TGTGCCAGCTCATCCACAGGGGACAGGCAGCCCCAGCATTTT.

This clone was counted a few times. Here the CDR3 reads CASSEGTGVQPQHF. Here the CDR3 DNA reads TGTGCCAGCAGTGAAGGGACAGGGGTTCAGCCCCAGCATTTT. The V and J genes are TRBV2 and TRBJ1-5, with 9 bases identical to TRBD1. Trimming cost V 1 base and J 6 bases; bases outside gene matches: 1. This CDR3 comprises 14 residues. Germline CDR1 and CDR2: SNHLY and FYNNEI.

The gene calls are TRBV5-1 and TRBJ2-2; D is unclear. Trimming pared 4 bases from V and 4 bases from J, leaving 11 bases between. In germline, CDR1 is SGHRS, CDR2 YFSETQ. The CDR3 length is 14 residues. The CDR3 here is CASSPNWSTGELFF. The CDR3 coding sequence is TGCGCCAGCAGCCCCAATTGGAGCACCGGGGAGCTGTTTTTT.

The V call is TRBV2, the J call TRBJ2-7; D gene ambiguous. CDR1 SNHLY and CDR2 FYNNEI come from the germline V gene. Trimming took off 7 bases at V and 5 bases at J, with 18 bases between the two ends. CDR3 length: 14 amino acids. CDR3 residues: CASTTPVSAHEQYV. Here the CDR3 DNA reads TGTGCCAGCACCACACCTGTAAGTGCCCACGAGCAGTACGTC.

To note about this clone: At one end the junction does not follow the germline gene, possibly because of a read error. V usage is TRBV19 and J usage is TRBJ2-1; 14 bases fit TRBD2. The germline V gene has CDR1 LNHDA and CDR2 SQIVND (reference sequence). The CDR3 spans 14 residues. The DNA of the CDR3 is TGTGCCAGTAGTATCCTGACTAGCGGGGGGGGCCTTGTCTTC. This codes for CASSILTSGGGLVF.

In this sample, this clone turned up once. V gene TRBV30 combines with J gene TRBJ1-2; no reliable D call. CDR3 length: 13 residues. The V and J ends lost 0 bases and 6 bases respectively, with 11 bases between them. Germline V CDR1 and CDR2: GTSNPN, SVGIG (reference sequence). CDR3 nucleotide sequence: TGTGCCTGGAGTGTACGAGTCGGACATGGCTACACCTTC. It yields the protein CAWSVRVGHGYTF. Based on the CDR3 plus reference TRBV30 and TRBJ1-2, the full variable domain is SQTIHQWPATLVQPVGSPLSLECTVEGTSNPNLYWYRQAAGRGLQLLFYSVGIGQISSEVPQNLSASRPQDRQFILSSKKLLLSDSGFYLCAWSVRVGHGYTFGSGTRLTVV.

The gene calls are TRBV9 and TRBJ2-1; TRBD1 or TRBD2 may be the D gene (5 bases each). CDR3 size: 16 residues. Per germline, CDR1 SGDLS and CDR2 YYNGEE. V was shortened by 4 bases and J by 4 bases, with 18 bases between the two germline ends. Here the CDR3 DNA reads TGTGCCAGCAGCCGAGAAGGGGCGTGGGGGTACAATGAGCAGTTCTTC. It yields the protein CASSREGAWGYNEQFF.

V gene TRBV5-1 combines with J gene TRBJ1-1, with TRBD1 matching 9 bases. The CDR3 covers 16 residues. The V segment lost 0 bases and the J segment 6 bases; nucleotides outside the gene matches: 9. The germline CDR1 and CDR2 sequences are SGHRS and YFSETQ. CDR3: CASSLALGQGSAEAFF. In nucleotides, the CDR3 is TGCGCCAGCAGCTTGGCCTTGGGACAGGGTAGCGCTGAAGCTTTCTTT.

This clone was seen only once. The chain recombines TRBV24-1 with TRBJ1-1, with D possibly being TRBD1 (5 bases). Germline values: CDR1 KGHDR, CDR2 SFDVKD. This CDR3 is 14 amino acids long. Trimming took 5 bases from V and 0 from J, leaving 9 bases between them. CDR3 in DNA: TGTGCCACCAGTGGGGGGTACATGAACACTGAAGCTTTCTTT. Residues: CATSGGYMNTEAFF.

The chain joins TRBV11-2 to TRBJ2-6; no definite D call. The CDR3 length is 15 residues. The germline V and J ends were trimmed by 2 bases and 2 bases, with 7 bases remaining between them. Germline V gives CDR1 SGHAT, CDR2 FQNNGV. The DNA of the CDR3 is TGTGCCAGCAGCTTAAAGGGAACTGGGGCCAACGTCCTGACTTTC. Its translation: CASSLKGTGANVLTF.

The rearrangement uses TRBV3-1 (or the pseudogene TRBV3-2) and TRBJ1-1; 8 bases fit TRBD1. Germline trimming cut 2 bases from V and 11 bases from J; bases unmatched to any gene: 10. CDR1 is LGHDT, CDR2 YNNKEL, per germline (reference sequence). The CDR3 extends over 14 amino acids. CDR3 in DNA: TGTGCCAGCAGCCAAACGAACCAGGGACAGGCGGCTTTCTTT. Its protein product is CASSQTNQGQAAFF.

V is TRBV7-2 and J is TRBJ1-2, with 8 bases aligning to TRBD1. Trimming took 1 base from V and 13 from J; bases not matched to a gene: 17. Germline CDR1 and CDR2: SGHTA and FQGNSA. The CDR3 is 16 amino acids. The CDR3 is CASSLDGLNRGNKATF. CDR3 nucleotides: TGTGCCAGCAGCTTAGACGGGTTAAACAGGGGGAATAAGGCCACCTTC.

V is TRBV9 and J is TRBJ1-6; D is unclear. The germline V gene has CDR1 SGDLS and CDR2 YYNGEE. Trimming cost V 0 bases and J 14 bases, with 9 bases left between them. The CDR3 spans 12 residues. Written as DNA, the CDR3 is TGTGCCAGCAGCGTAGGGGGTAAAACCCTCCACTTT. It yields the protein CASSVGGKTLHF.

The gene calls are TRBV6-6 and TRBJ1-4; TRBD1 is a possible D gene (5 bases). Germline V CDR1 and CDR2: MNHNY, SVGAGI (reference sequence). The CDR3 extends over 16 amino acids. Deletions cut 0 bases from V and 8 bases from J, with 16 bases between. CDR3 in DNA: TGTGCCAGCAGTTACTCGGGGGGGTCGGATCGCGAAAAACTGTTTTTT. Protein: CASSYSGGSDREKLFF.

V and J are TRBV19 and TRBJ1-1, with D perhaps TRBD1 (5 bases). V lost 2 bases and J 4 bases, leaving 11 bases between the germline ends. The CDR3 spans 14 residues. Germline V gives CDR1 LNHDA, CDR2 SQIVND (reference sequence). The CDR3, as DNA: TGTGCCAGTAGTATATCCCACAGGACCACTGAAGCTTTCTTT. It codes for CASSISHRTTEAFF.

This chain uses TRBV5-1 with TRBJ1-3; D gene unclear. The CDR3 has 15 amino acids. V was shortened by 6 bases and J by 0 bases, with 13 bases between the two germline ends. Looked up from germline, CDR1 is SGHRS and CDR2 is YFSETQ. The CDR3 sequence is CASKDNPLSGNTIYF. For the CDR3, the DNA is TGCGCCAGCAAGGATAATCCCCTCTCTGGAAACACCATATATTTT.

This chain links TRBV3-1 (or the pseudogene TRBV3-2) with TRBJ1-4; D is possibly TRBD1 (5 bases). This CDR3 has 13 amino acids. Germline lookup yields CDR1 LGHDT and CDR2 YNNKEL (reference sequence). The V end was cut by 4 bases, the J end by 8 bases, with 11 bases between. The DNA of the CDR3 is TGTGCCAGCAGCCGCCAGGGCTCCGAAAAACTGTTTTTT. The encoded protein is CASSRQGSEKLFF.

The chain has TRBV7-2 and TRBJ1-1; D is uncertain. Trimming stripped 3 bases from V and 0 bases from J, with 14 bases between. The CDR3 loop spans 16 amino acids. Germline V gives CDR1 SGHTA, CDR2 FQGNSA. In nucleotides, the CDR3 is TGTGCCAGCAGCTTGGCCCCACGGGTAATGAACACTGAAGCTTTCTTT. As protein: CASSLAPRVMNTEAFF.

The genes are TRBV27 and TRBJ2-1; perhaps D is TRBD1 or TRBD2 (5 bases each). Per germline, CDR1 MNHEY and CDR2 SMNVEV (reference sequence). This CDR3 spans 16 amino acids. Trimming stripped 3 bases from V and 2 bases from J, with 14 bases between. CDR3 amino acids: CASSLARDPAYNEQFF. The CDR3 DNA is TGTGCCAGCAGTTTGGCCCGGGACCCCGCCTACAATGAGCAGTTCTTC.

Comment on this clone: Other DNA sequences from this sample encode an identical CDR3 as well. This chain uses TRBV6-5 with TRBJ2-7; D gene uncertain. Between the trimmed V and J ends, which lost 0 bases and 2 bases, there was a span of 5 bases. CDR3 length equals 13 residues. Germline-derived CDR1 and CDR2 are MNHEY and SVGAGI. CDR3 amino acids: CASSYSSAYEQYF. The CDR3 coding sequence is TGTGCCAGCAGTTACTCCAGTGCCTACGAGCAGTACTTC.